What follows are 18 T cell receptor beta chains derived from one specimen sequenced in a study of molecular identifiers for immune sequencing clone quantification. From the PCR reads, TCRdb called clonotypes with MiXCR, one entry per CDR3 protein. This sample has about 500,000 distinct CDR3 sequences, with about 21% found just once. The sample taken for sequencing was naive CD8+ T cells from blood, with Jurkat cell RNA spiked in. Indicated subset: FACS-sorted CD8+CD4-CCR7+CD45RA+ naive T cells. All receptors derive from a human donor in good health. Some libraries in this study had Jurkat cell RNA spiked in.

This clonotype was recorded many times. The V call is TRBV7-2, the J call TRBJ1-6; D may be TRBD1 (6 bases). CDR3 length equals 18 residues. V lost 0 bases and J 5 bases, leaving 17 bases between the germline ends. Germline-derived CDR1 and CDR2 are SGHTA and FQGNSA. The CDR3 loop reads CASSLAALFGQHNSPLHF. CDR3 DNA sequence: TGTGCCAGCAGCTTAGCGGCCCTTTTTGGACAGCATAATTCACCCCTCCACTTT.

This clonotype was seen repeatedly, ten times or more. The chain joins TRBV5-1 to TRBJ2-7; the D is unclear. CDR3 length: 14 amino acids. Germline CDR1 is SGHRS and CDR2 is YFSETQ. V was cut by 3 bases and J by 2 bases, with 12 bases left in between. For the CDR3, the DNA is TGCGCCAGCAGCTCCGGGCAAGAGGCCTACGAGCAGTACTTC. Encoded protein: CASSSGQEAYEQYF.

V is TRBV7-9 and J is TRBJ2-5, with D tentatively TRBD2 (7 bases). This CDR3 region has 14 residues. Trimming stripped 7 bases from V and 2 bases from J, with 14 bases between. Germline V gives CDR1 SEHNR, CDR2 FQNEAQ (reference sequence). The CDR3 DNA reads as TGTGCCAGCACGAGGGGGGGGGGTCAAGAGACCCAGTACTTC. Protein: CASTRGGGQETQYF.

In its sample, this clonotype was seen a few times. The J gene is TRBJ1-1, the V gene TRBV12-3 or TRBV12-4, with 7 bases identical to TRBD1. V lost 5 bases to trimming and J lost 0 bases; unmatched junction nucleotides: 3. This CDR3 spans 14 amino acids. The CDR3 DNA sequence: TGTGCCAGCAGTATGGGACAGATGAACACTGAAGCTTTCTTT. Translated, it gives CASSMGQMNTEAFF.

Ten or more counts support this clonotype. The chain links TRBV19 to TRBJ2-1; D unclear. Trimming took off 5 bases at V and 5 bases at J, with 7 bases between the two ends. The CDR3 extends over 12 amino acids. CDR1 is LNHDA and CDR2 is SQIVND in the germline V gene (reference sequence). The DNA for the CDR3 is TGTGCCAGTAGTTGGGCGCACAATGAGCAGTTCTTC. Amino acid sequence: CASSWAHNEQFF.

This clonotype was seen only a few times. The V gene is TRBV4-1, the J gene TRBJ1-1; unclear D gene. The germline V gene encodes CDR1 MGHRA and CDR2 YSYEKL. Trimming took off 4 bases at V and 7 bases at J, with 16 bases between the two ends. This CDR3 contains 14 residues. In DNA, the CDR3 is TGCGCCAGCAGCCCAACGTTCCCCGGGGATGAAGCTTTCTTT. It is translated as CASSPTFPGDEAFF.

There are a few counts of this clonotype. CDR3 nucleotides: TGTGCCAGCAGCCAAGGCCCGGACTCCTACGAGCAGTACTTC. Its protein product is CASSQGPDSYEQYF. J is TRBJ2-7 and V is TRBV3-1, with D unclear. V was clipped by 1 base and J by 0 bases, with 7 bases between them. Germline V gene data show CDR1 as LGHDT and CDR2 as YNNKEL (reference sequence). This CDR3 region has 14 residues.

This clonotype was observed once. A much larger clone is a single base away; this may be a read error. The chain is built from TRBV9 and TRBJ2-3, with TRBD2 identical over 10 bases. Germline V gives CDR1 SGDLS, CDR2 YYNGEE. The CDR3 is made up of 16 amino acids. The chain's CDR3 is CASSASGSGGVDTEYF. The CDR3 DNA reads as TGTGCCAGCAGCGCGTCCGGCAGCGGGGGGGTAGATACGGAGTATTTT.

Details on this clonotype: One end of the junction fails to match germline, which may point to a read error. This chain uses TRBV4-3 with TRBJ1-4; D remains ambiguous. The germline V gene encodes CDR1 LGHNA and CDR2 YSLEER. This CDR3 is built from 14 residues. The CDR3 is CAGSQDRTALRLFF. CDR3 DNA sequence: TGCGCCGGCAGCCAAGATCGAACAGCTTTGAGACTGTTTTTT.

The chain couples TRBV30 to TRBJ1-2, with a tentative D call TRBD1 (6 bases). Germline lookup yields CDR1 GTSNPN and CDR2 SVGIG (reference sequence). The CDR3 is 15 amino acids. Trimming removed 1 base at V and 5 bases at J, with 17 bases between. The CDR3 loop reads CAWSATTGPLYGYTF. The DNA of the CDR3 is TGTGCCTGGAGTGCTACGACAGGCCCCCTATATGGCTACACCTTC.

The genes are TRBV5-6 and TRBJ2-1, with D perhaps matching TRBD2 (5 bases). CDR1 and CDR2 (germline): SGHDT, YYEEEE. There are 16 residues in the CDR3. V was trimmed by 2 bases and J by 0 bases, leaving 12 bases between them. The CDR3 loop reads CASSLGGPSSYNEQFF. For the CDR3, the DNA is TGTGCCAGCAGCTTAGGCGGGCCGAGCTCCTACAATGAGCAGTTCTTC.

Notes on this clonotype: Since a much larger clone is just one base distant, this may be a read error. Here the CDR3 DNA reads TGTGCCAGCAGTTTGGTAGAGGGGACAGGCCAACAGACCCAGTACTTC. It encodes CASSLVEGTGQQTQYF. V usage is TRBV28 and J usage is TRBJ2-5, with 8 bases identical to TRBD1. The CDR3 is 16 residues long. Germline-derived CDR1 and CDR2 are MDHEN and SYDVKM.

This clonotype was detected only a few times. The chain links TRBV5-5 to TRBJ1-1; unclear D gene. V was trimmed by 0 bases and J by 3 bases, leaving 12 bases between them. This CDR3 spans 15 amino acids. Germline CDR1 and CDR2: SGHKS and YYEKEE (reference sequence). CDR3 bases: TGTGCCAGCAGCTTGGGGGGAGCGGAATACACTGAAGCTTTCTTT. It encodes CASSLGGAEYTEAFF.

In regard to this clonotype: A clone one base away is much larger, so this may be a read error. The chain recombines TRBV6-6 with TRBJ2-5; D possibly corresponds to TRBD1 (5 bases). The V gene's germline CDR1 is MNHNY and CDR2 SVGAGI (reference sequence). Trimming pared 2 bases from V and 7 bases from J, leaving 17 bases between. The CDR3 totals 15 residues. CDR3 residues: CASSYESGKSGTQYF. The CDR3 nucleotides read TGTGCCAGCAGTTACGAATCAGGGAAATCAGGGACCCAGTACTTC.

This clonotype has just one count. The V and J genes are TRBV19 and TRBJ2-7; 9 bases map to TRBD2. This CDR3 has 15 amino acids. CDR1 is LNHDA, CDR2 SQIVND, per germline (reference sequence). Trimming at V came to 5 bases and at J to 2 bases, leaving 7 bases not matched to a gene. The chain's CDR3 is CASSALAGSTYEQYF. The DNA of the CDR3 is TGTGCCAGTAGTGCTCTAGCGGGGTCTACCTACGAGCAGTACTTC.

V and J are TRBV4-1 and TRBJ2-1; D is ambiguous. Deletions cut 1 base from V and 12 bases from J, with 10 bases between. Germline CDR1 reads MGHRA; CDR2 reads YSYEKL. The CDR3 is made up of 12 amino acids. The CDR3, as DNA: TGCGCCAGCAGCCAAGTGTCTGGTGGGCAGTTCTTC. Protein: CASSQVSGGQFF.

This clonotype was detected only a few times. The V call is TRBV7-9, the J call TRBJ1-5; D unclear. From germline, CDR1 is SEHNR and CDR2 FQNEAQ (reference sequence). Trimming removed 5 bases at V and 6 bases at J, with 14 bases between. The CDR3 runs 14 residues. CDR3 nucleotides: TGTGCCAGCAGCGGGATCGGGCTAGGTCAGCCCCAGCATTTT. Its protein is CASSGIGLGQPQHF.

A word on this clonotype: One base away lies a much larger clone, so this may be a sequencing read error. V gene TRBV29-1 combines with J gene TRBJ1-2; D ambiguous. The germline CDR1 and CDR2 sequences are SQVTM and ANQGSEA. V gave up 0 bases and J gave up 5 bases, with 16 bases separating them. This CDR3 region has 15 residues. The CDR3 coding sequence is TGCAGCGTTGAAGATCGGGCCCGGCGGAGATATGGCTACACCTTC. Its translation: CSVEDRARRRYGYTF.